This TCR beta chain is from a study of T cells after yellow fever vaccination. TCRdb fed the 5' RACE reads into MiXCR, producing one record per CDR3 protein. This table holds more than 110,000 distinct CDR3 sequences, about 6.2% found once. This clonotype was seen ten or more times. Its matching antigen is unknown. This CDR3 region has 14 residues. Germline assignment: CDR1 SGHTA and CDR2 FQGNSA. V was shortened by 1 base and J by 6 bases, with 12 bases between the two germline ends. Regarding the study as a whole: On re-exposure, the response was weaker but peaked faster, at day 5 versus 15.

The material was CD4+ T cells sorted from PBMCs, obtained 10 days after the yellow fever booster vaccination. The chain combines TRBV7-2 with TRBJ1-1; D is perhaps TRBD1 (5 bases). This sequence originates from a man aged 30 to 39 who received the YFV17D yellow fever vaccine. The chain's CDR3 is CASSLVFRGPEAFF. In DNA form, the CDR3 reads TGTGCCAGCAGCTTAGTATTTAGGGGCCCTGAAGCTTTCTTT.